The 9 T cell receptor beta chains below were found in one sample sequenced in a study of beta chain features in type 1 diabetes. General observations from the study: Significant though moderate, a shortening of TCRB CDR3s appeared in all four CD4+ subsets of Type 1 diabetes patients.

Expressed TCRB transcripts got sequenced, as all isolated RNA was reverse transcribed. Some clones are missing from TCRdb's copy, which holds only in-frame ones; the method was immunoSEQ multiplex PCR. The table lists around 260,000 clones, 20% of them singletons, with less than 0.03% in the top ten. Their antigens are not known. The sample was naive CD4+ T cells from blood. All receptors derive from a woman aged 40 to 50 with type 1 diabetes.

The table lists this clone with a few counts. The CDR3 DNA follows: TGCAGCGTTGAAACCCAGAGGACCGGCCGGGGGGGCTACACCTTC. Its protein is CSVETQRTGRGGYTF. The rearrangement uses TRBV29-1 and TRBJ1-2, with D maybe TRBD1 (5 bases). This CDR3 spans 15 amino acids. V was clipped by 2 bases and J by 8 bases, with 21 bases between them. Per germline, CDR1 SQVTM and CDR2 ANQGSEA.

This clone was counted between two and nine times. J is TRBJ2-1 and V is TRBV29-1; TRBD2 aligns across 14 bases. The germline V gene has CDR1 SQVTM and CDR2 ANQGSEA. V was pared by 5 bases and J by 6 bases, with 3 bases of the junction left unmatched. This CDR3 contains 14 residues. CDR3 in DNA: TGCAGCGTTTCCGGGACTAGCGGGGGCAATGAGCAGTTCTTC. Its translation is CSVSGTSGGNEQFF.

The rearrangement links TRBV4-3 to TRBJ2-7, with 8 positions matching TRBD1. The CDR3 spans 14 residues. From germline, CDR1 is LGHNA and CDR2 YSLEER. With 4 bases clipped from V and 4 bases from J, the junction kept 6 bases outside the gene matches. CDR3 nucleotides: TGCGCCAGCAGCCGTGGGACAGGCCTTTACGAGCAGTACTTC. Its translation: CASSRGTGLYEQYF.

This clone was detected only a few times. The chain links TRBV5-4 to TRBJ2-7; 7 bases are shared with TRBD1. CDR3 length equals 15 residues. From germline, CDR1 is SGHNT and CDR2 YYREEE (reference sequence). The junction had 9 bases not matched to a gene; V was cut back by 4 bases and J by 2 bases. CDR3 in amino acids: CASSTRQGGPYEQYF. DNA of the CDR3: TGTGCCAGCAGCACCCGACAGGGCGGTCCCTACGAGCAGTACTTC.

The chain links TRBV7-2 to TRBJ1-1, with a possible D match to TRBD1 (5 bases). Deletions cut 1 base from V and 4 bases from J, with 13 bases between. This CDR3 has 15 residues. From germline, CDR1 is SGHTA and CDR2 FQGNSA. CDR3 DNA sequence: TGTGCCAGCAGCTTAGTGGGGCCCTTCGCCACTGAAGCTTTCTTT. Translated: CASSLVGPFATEAFF.

A few counts support this clone. The rearrangement joins TRBV2 to TRBJ2-1; 8 bases line up with TRBD2. Trimming removed 4 bases from V and 10 bases from J; junction bases left unmatched: 12. This CDR3 contains 15 residues. Germline values: CDR1 SNHLY, CDR2 FYNNEI. The CDR3, as DNA: TGTGCCAGCAGTGGACTCCTGCGACTAGCGAGCGAGCAGTTCTTC. This codes for CASSGLLRLASEQFF.

V and J are TRBV18 and TRBJ2-1; weak D call: TRBD2 (5 bases). Germline V gene data show CDR1 as KGHSH and CDR2 as LQKENI. CDR3 length equals 18 residues. Trimming left V 0 bases short and J 0 bases short, with 15 bases between. The CDR3 spells CASSPPGDYLSSYNEQFF. As DNA, the CDR3 is TGTGCCAGCTCACCACCCGGTGACTACCTGAGCTCCTACAATGAGCAGTTCTTC.

The chain combines TRBV5-1 with TRBJ1-2; D is possibly TRBD1 (6 bases). Trimming removed 1 base from V and 3 bases from J, with 13 bases in between. The CDR3 length is 15 residues. Germline-derived CDR1 and CDR2 are SGHRS and YFSETQ. CDR3 in DNA: TGCGCCAGCAGCTTGACCCTGGGGGCCGACTATGGCTACACCTTC. The encoded protein is CASSLTLGADYGYTF.

This clone turned up a few times. The rearrangement links TRBV4-3 to TRBJ1-1; D call uncertain. The germline gives CDR1 LGHNA, CDR2 YSLEER. CDR3 length equals 15 residues. Between the trimmed V and J ends, which lost 4 bases and 0 bases, there was a span of 12 bases. The CDR3 DNA reads TGCGCCAGCAGCCGGGCGGGCGGGGTGAACACTGAAGCTTTCTTT. It specifies CASSRAGGVNTEAFF.